This T cell receptor (beta chain) was sequenced in a study of blood T cell repertoires in COVID-19 (dated by TCRdb to about 2020). Some background on the complete study: Samples covering the acute and convalescent phases of COVID-19 were provided by collaborators in the United States, Italy and Spain. Where HLA class I and class II types were available, the types were taken from metadata supplied by the sample provider, not from assay-based typing. The dataset comprised deeply sampled blood TCRbeta repertoires from subjects exposed to, actively infected with, or recovered from COVID-19. The samples were drawn from two sources: the first 160 participants of the ongoing ImmuneRACE study, and 950 to 1,500 subjects contributed by 6 global collaborators. The repertoires were made available in a free public database intended to serve as a resource for research on the immune response to SARS-CoV-2. Sample metadata almost always included a de-identified subject ID, COVID-19 status, age in years and sex. The prospective study material was composed of cDNA or gDNA derived from T cells, B-cell-depleted T cells, or PBMCs. What the authors observed across the whole study: The quantity of clinical and demographic metadata differed by source and by participant and was supplied without curation.

Between the V and J ends, shortened by 0 bases and 8 bases respectively, the junction contains 17 bases. The germline V gene (reference sequence) supplies CDR1 PRHDT and CDR2 FYEKMQ. The CDR3 contains 16 residues, cysteine and phenylalanine counted. The DNA shown is the 48-base CDR3, in frame from base 1. The immunoSEQ Assay, a bias-controlled multiplex PCR, was used to amplify TCRbeta CDR3 regions from genomic DNA. The paper's processing steps were these. Nucleated cell counts per sample were estimated from amplification of reference gene primers within the assay. To quantify the absolute abundance of each unique TCRbeta CDR3 rearrangement, sequence reads were collapsed and filtered. Productive Simpson clonality was computed per sample as the square root of Simpson's diversity index over productive rearrangements. The clones in this table, taken by TCRdb from immuneACCESS, are in-frame only. Not every clone is retained; where verified, under half of the shortfall comes from an unresolved V gene, and the cause of the rest is unknown. V, J and clone size were drawn from that table, and D and trimming were deduced from the DNA. The sample table holds tens of thousands of clones, of which approximately 91% were seen once. The ten most abundant clones make up over 20% of the sample.

To note about this clone: Its binding antigen is unknown. No much larger clone is present one base from it, and per-base qualities are unavailable.

Each collaborating institution followed its own protocols to collect whole blood in K2EDTA tubes. Collaborator samples were shipped for TCRbeta analysis as frozen whole blood, isolated PBMCs, or DNA extracted from either sample type. The sequenced sample consisted of peripheral blood. The chain is assembled from TRBV13 and TRBJ2-1; D gene: possibly TRBD1, on 5 matching bases. The source of this sequence is a woman aged 50 to 60 with active or convalescent COVID-19. The nucleotides read TGTGCCAGCAGCTTAGGCTCGTCGACAGAATTTGATGAGCAGTTCTTC. This is translated as CASSLGSSTEFDEQFF.